The 28 T cell receptor beta chains in this list originate from one sample, sequenced in a study of shared clonotypes between healthy human individuals. Assay used: immunoSEQ multiplex PCR; TCRdb lists only in-frame clones, some missing. The table records about 470,000 clones, more than 75% of them present only once. The specimen was PBMCs. The source is a middle-aged woman in good health. Some clones in this sample may be carry-over from other donors' samples.

The rearrangement links TRBV5-4 to TRBJ2-3, with D possibly being TRBD2 (6 bases). Germline CDR1 SGHNT, CDR2 YYREEE (reference sequence). The V end lost 4 bases, the J end lost 1 base, and 16 bases lay between the germline ends. This CDR3 has 16 residues. CDR3 DNA sequence: TGTGCCAGCAGCCCTGGCGGGGCCTCGGGCACAGATACGCAGTATTTT. As protein: CASSPGGASGTDTQYF. The full variable domain, rest sourced from reference TRBV5-4 and TRBJ2-3, is ETGVTQSPTHLIKTRGQQVTLRCSSQSGHNTVSWYQQALGQGPQFIFQYYREEENGRGNFPPRFSGLQFPNYSSELNVNALELDDSALYLCASSPGGASGTDTQYFGPGTRLTVL.

V and J are TRBV4-1 and TRBJ2-5; 9 positions match TRBD1. The end of the DNA is better explained by TRBJ2-7, so the J call may be wrong. The CDR3 spans 16 residues. Germline V gene data show CDR1 as MGHRA and CDR2 as YSYEKL. The CDR3 sequence is CASSQDSGTGRYEQYF. The CDR3 DNA reads TGCGCCAGCAGCCAAGATTCAGGGACAGGGAGGTACGAGCAGTACTTC.

This clone was seen a handful of times. The chain is built from TRBV28 and TRBJ2-5, with TRBD2 as a possible D gene (6 bases). The ends were cut back, 7 bases at V and 7 bases at J, with 22 bases in the middle. The length of the CDR3 is 15 residues. The germline gives CDR1 MDHEN, CDR2 SYDVKM. CDR3 coding DNA: TGTGCCAGCACCCCGGGCGGTAGCGGTAAAGGGACCCAGTACTTC. It specifies CASTPGGSGKGTQYF.

This clone came up once. The CDR3: CASSPGVFYGANVLTF. The CDR3 nucleotides read TGCGCCAGCAGCCCCGGGGTGTTTTATGGGGCCAACGTCCTGACTTTC. This chain links TRBV4-1 with TRBJ2-6; a weak D match, TRBD2 (5 bases). CDR1 is MGHRA and CDR2 is YSYEKL in the germline V gene. Trimming took off 4 bases at V and 3 bases at J, with 13 bases between the two ends. The CDR3 has 16 amino acids.

This clone was seen at least ten times. V usage is TRBV15 and J usage is TRBJ2-1; D is perhaps TRBD1 or TRBD2 (5 bases each). Germline CDR1 LNHNV, CDR2 YYDKDF (reference sequence). This CDR3 spans 13 amino acids. V lost 8 bases and J lost 5, with 13 bases in between. In DNA, the CDR3 is TGTGCCACCTCCCCCGGGGCCCACAATGAGCAGTTCTTC. Its translation: CATSPGAHNEQFF. Full variable domain (missing parts from reference TRBV15 and TRBJ2-1): DAMVIQNPRYQVTQFGKPVTLSCSQTLNHNVMYWYQQKSSQAPKLLFHYYDKDFNNEADTPDNFQSRRPNTSFCFLDIRSPGLGDTAMYLCATSPGAHNEQFFGPGTRLTVL.

The chain uses TRBV19 and TRBJ1-1; D is perhaps TRBD1 (6 bases). The germline gives CDR1 LNHDA, CDR2 SQIVND (reference sequence). Trimming removed 3 bases at V and 5 bases at J, with 13 bases between. The CDR3 covers 14 residues. CDR3 nucleotide sequence: TGTGCCAGTAGTATGCAGGGGCTGCGTACTGAAGCTTTCTTT. Translation: CASSMQGLRTEAFF.

The rearrangement links TRBV28 to TRBJ2-7; no reliable D call. The length of the CDR3 is 12 residues. V gave up 2 bases and J gave up 9 bases, with 11 bases separating them. Germline values: CDR1 MDHEN, CDR2 SYDVKM. This CDR3 is CASSLVRSGQYF. CDR3 DNA: TGTGCCAGCAGTTTAGTAAGGTCGGGGCAGTACTTC.

This clone has more than one count but fewer than ten. V and J are TRBV18 and TRBJ2-7, with a weak D call TRBD2 (5 bases). With 5 bases removed from V and 2 bases from J, the gap between germline ends came to 10 bases. From germline, CDR1 is KGHSH and CDR2 LQKENI. This CDR3 has 13 residues. In nucleotides, the CDR3 is TGTGCCAGCTCAAACCGGGATACCTACGAGCAGTACTTC. Encoded protein: CASSNRDTYEQYF.

The V call is TRBV2, the J call TRBJ1-1; the match to TRBD1 covers 8 bases. Trimming removed 9 bases from V and 4 bases from J; junction bases left unmatched: 7. CDR3 size: 13 residues. Germline loops: CDR1 SNHLY, CDR2 FYNNEI. The CDR3 is CARMATGGTEAFF. The CDR3 DNA reads as TGTGCCAGAATGGCTACAGGGGGCACTGAAGCTTTCTTT.

This clone was seen at least ten times. The rearrangement uses TRBV7-6 and TRBJ2-3; 7 bases align to TRBD2. The CDR3 has 16 residues. Trimming removed 0 bases from V and 4 bases from J; junction bases left unmatched: 7. CDR1 and CDR2 from the germline V gene are SGHVS and FNYEAQ. The CDR3 coding sequence is TGTGCCAGCAGCTTAGCTGAGGCTGCGGGGGCAGATACGCAGTATTTT. Residues: CASSLAEAAGADTQYF.

This chain joins TRBV2 and TRBJ2-7, with 8 positions matching TRBD2. The CDR3 has 13 residues. Germline V CDR1 and CDR2: SNHLY, FYNNEI. V trimming: 8 bases; J trimming: 0 bases; junction bases outside the gene matches: 3. CDR3 nucleotides: TGTGCCAGCGAGCGGGGGTACTCCTACGAGCAGTACTTC. This translates into CASERGYSYEQYF.

This clone was seen many times. This chain joins TRBV30 and TRBJ2-1; 8 bases agree with TRBD2. V lost 2 bases, J lost 4 bases, and 7 bases stayed unmatched. In germline, CDR1 is GTSNPN, CDR2 SVGIG (reference sequence). There are 15 residues in the CDR3. The CDR3 region has the DNA TGTGCCTGGAGTTGGATGATAGCGGGGTACAATGAGCAGTTCTTC. Amino acids: CAWSWMIAGYNEQFF.

A word on this clone: The same CDR3 can be traced to other DNA sequences in this sample. The chain recombines TRBV18 with TRBJ2-3; D gene ambiguous. V was shortened by 0 bases and J by 3 bases, with 4 bases between the two germline ends. Germline CDR1 reads KGHSH; CDR2 reads LQKENI. This CDR3 contains 13 residues. The CDR3 nucleotides are TGTGCCAGCTCACCACCAGGGACAGATACGCAGTATTTT. Its translation: CASSPPGTDTQYF.

The chain joins TRBV7-2 to TRBJ1-1; perhaps TRBD1 as D (5 bases). V dropped 1 base and J dropped 1 base, with 10 bases sitting between them. This CDR3 comprises 15 residues. CDR1 and CDR2 (germline): SGHTA, FQGNSA. The CDR3 region is CASSLGGAGNTEAFF. CDR3 in DNA: TGTGCCAGCAGCTTAGGGGGCGCTGGGAACACTGAAGCTTTCTTT.

This chain connects TRBV28 to TRBJ1-2; D is unclear. Germline V lookup: CDR1 MDHEN, CDR2 SYDVKM. V lost 2 bases, J lost 4 bases, and 11 bases lay in between. CDR3 size: 14 residues. The CDR3 coding sequence is TGTGCCAGCAGTTTAAAGGTGGAGAGCTATGGCTACACCTTC. This translates into CASSLKVESYGYTF.

The rearrangement links TRBV5-4 to TRBJ2-3, with TRBD1 matching 9 bases. The CDR3 runs 13 residues. V lost 9 bases, J lost 5 bases, and 7 bases stayed unmatched. Per the germline V gene, CDR1 is SGHNT and CDR2 is YYREEE (reference sequence). This CDR3 is CATSGQGLDTQYF. The CDR3 region has the DNA TGTGCCACTTCGGGACAGGGCTTAGATACGCAGTATTTT.

The chain has TRBV15 and TRBJ2-7; D call uncertain. Looked up from germline, CDR1 is LNHNV and CDR2 is YYDKDF (reference sequence). This CDR3 is built from 15 residues. The V end was cut by 0 bases, the J end by 4 bases, with 13 bases between. Here the CDR3 reads CATSRDGQTRYEQYF. CDR3 nucleotide sequence: TGTGCCACCAGCAGAGATGGGCAGACCCGATACGAGCAGTACTTC.

The rearrangement uses TRBV28 and TRBJ1-1; TRBD1 is a possible D gene (6 bases). Deletions cut 3 bases from V and 3 bases from J, with 11 bases between. CDR1 is MDHEN, CDR2 SYDVKM, per germline. The CDR3 spans 14 residues. Here the CDR3 reads CASSFYNRDTEAFF. The DNA for the CDR3 is TGTGCCAGCAGTTTCTATAACAGGGACACTGAAGCTTTCTTT.

V gene TRBV19 combines with J gene TRBJ2-7; a weak D match, TRBD2 (6 bases). The CDR3 covers 14 residues. With 8 bases removed from V and 0 bases from J, the gap between germline ends came to 14 bases. Looked up from germline, CDR1 is LNHDA and CDR2 is SQIVND (reference sequence). Written as DNA, the CDR3 is TGTGCCAGTTCGGGGACTCTAAGCTCCTACGAGCAGTACTTC. Its translation is CASSGTLSSYEQYF.

The chain is built from TRBV2 and TRBJ2-5; the match to TRBD1 covers 11 bases. This CDR3 contains 15 residues. Trimming cost V 4 bases and J 5 bases; bases outside gene matches: 6. Germline V gives CDR1 SNHLY, CDR2 FYNNEI. CDR3 sequence: CASSAGQGAWETQYF. The CDR3 DNA reads as TGTGCCAGCAGTGCCGGACAGGGGGCTTGGGAGACCCAGTACTTC. The variable domain in full, with the rest retrieved from reference TRBV2 and TRBJ2-5, is EPEVTQTPSHQVTQMGQEVILRCVPISNHLYFYWYRQILGQKVEFLVSFYNNEISEKSEIFDDQFSVERPDGSNFTLKIRSTKLEDSAMYFCASSAGQGAWETQYFGPGTRLLVL.

The gene calls are TRBV7-9 and TRBJ2-6; D is uncertain. Deletions cut 5 bases from V and 2 bases from J, with 19 bases between. The CDR3 has 18 residues. CDR1 and CDR2 from the germline V gene are SEHNR and FQNEAQ (reference sequence). The CDR3 loop reads CASSDRAGLNAGANVLTF. The CDR3 coding sequence is TGTGCCAGCAGCGATAGGGCAGGATTAAACGCTGGGGCCAACGTCCTGACTTTC. Using reference TRBV7-9 and TRBJ2-6 for the parts outside the CDR3, the full variable domain is DTGVSQNPRHKITKRGQNVTFRCDPISEHNRLYWYRQTLGQGPEFLTYFQNEAQLEKSRLLSDRFSAERPKGSFSTLEIQRTEQGDSAMYLCASSDRAGLNAGANVLTFGAGSRLTVL.

J is TRBJ2-5 and V is TRBV30, with D maybe TRBD1 (5 bases). This CDR3 is 13 amino acids long. Germline-derived CDR1 and CDR2 are GTSNPN and SVGIG (reference sequence). Trimming took off 4 bases at V and 5 bases at J, with 14 bases between the two ends. This CDR3 is CAWNLGARETQYF. For the CDR3, the DNA is TGTGCCTGGAATCTTGGGGCTAGGGAGACCCAGTACTTC. The full variable domain, in which reference TRBV30 and TRBJ2-5 provide the parts outside the CDR3, is SQTIHQWPATLVQPVGSPLSLECTVEGTSNPNLYWYRQAAGRGLQLLFYSVGIGQISSEVPQNLSASRPQDRQFILSSKKLLLSDSGFYLCAWNLGARETQYFGPGTRLLVL.

The chain links TRBV25-1 to TRBJ2-7; TRBD2 matches 8 bases. This CDR3 comprises 14 residues. In germline, CDR1 is MGHDK, CDR2 SYGVNS. V was pared by 7 bases and J by 2 bases, with 7 bases of the junction left unmatched. The CDR3 DNA reads TGTGCCAGCATGGGTTCTAGCGGGCCCTACGAGCAGTACTTC. It specifies CASMGSSGPYEQYF.

DNA of the CDR3: TGTGCCAGCACCAAAAGCGGGAGTGTGAGGGAGACCCAGTACTTC. It encodes CASTKSGSVRETQYF. The chain employs TRBV7-2 and TRBJ2-5; 8 nucleotides align to TRBD2. Germline V CDR1 and CDR2: SGHTA, FQGNSA. CDR3 length equals 15 residues. Germline trimming cut 7 bases from V and 5 bases from J; bases unmatched to any gene: 12.

The J gene is TRBJ2-1, the V gene TRBV5-8; 8 nucleotides match TRBD2. CDR1 and CDR2 from the germline V gene are SGHTS and YDEGEE. Losses at the gene ends were 4 bases for V and 0 bases for J; bases not matched to a gene: 3. CDR3 length equals 15 residues. This CDR3 reads CASSLSGASYNEQFF. Here the CDR3 DNA reads TGTGCCAGCAGCCTTAGCGGGGCCTCCTACAATGAGCAGTTCTTC.

The chain combines TRBV7-9 with TRBJ1-1, with D maybe TRBD1 (5 bases). CDR3 length: 15 residues. The V end was cut by 2 bases, the J end by 6 bases, with 16 bases between. Germline V lookup: CDR1 SEHNR, CDR2 FQNEAQ (reference sequence). The CDR3 nucleotides are TGTGCCAGCAGCTTAACTAGGGATGGGGCGGCTGAAGCTTTCTTT. It translates to CASSLTRDGAAEAFF.

This chain connects TRBV18 to TRBJ1-1; the D gene is possibly TRBD1 (5 bases). CDR3 length: 16 residues. CDR1 is KGHSH and CDR2 is LQKENI in the germline V gene. The V end lost 3 bases, the J end lost 2 bases, and 16 bases lay between the germline ends. The CDR3 loop is CASSPPGGRANTEAFF. CDR3 coding DNA: TGTGCCAGCTCACCCCCTGGGGGTAGGGCAAACACTGAAGCTTTCTTT.

The chain has TRBV7-2 and TRBJ1-2; 7 bases fit TRBD1. CDR3 size: 14 residues. CDR1 and CDR2 (germline): SGHTA, FQGNSA. V dropped 1 base and J dropped 7; count of bases not matched to a gene: 6. CDR3: CASSLGRGTFGYTF. The CDR3 DNA sequence: TGTGCCAGCAGCTTAGGCAGGGGGACCTTTGGCTACACCTTC.